Shown below are 10 T cell receptor beta chains from a single sample sequenced in a study of OX40 agonist ivuxolimab in advanced cancers. Here immunoSEQ multiplex PCR was the method, and the copy in TCRdb shows in-frame clones only, minus some. The sample yields 70,000 to 95,000 clones, 85% to 95% seen once. Sequences were derived from CD4+ or CD8+ T cells sorted from blood, sampled in a trial of the OX40 agonist ivuxolimab. Source of these receptors: an adult with an advanced solid tumor such as melanoma, head and neck, liver or kidney cancer.

The rearrangement uses TRBV7-2 and TRBJ2-7; D may be TRBD2 (6 bases). Germline V gene sequence: CDR1 SGHTA, CDR2 FQGNSA. This CDR3 has 13 amino acids. Trimming stripped 4 bases from V and 3 bases from J, with 10 bases between. Written as DNA, the CDR3 is TGTGCCAGCAGCTCCTCGGACTACTACGAGCAGTACTTC. Its translation: CASSSSDYYEQYF.

The J gene is TRBJ2-1, the V gene TRBV7-9, with 9 bases identical to TRBD1. Per germline, CDR1 SEHNR and CDR2 FQNEAQ (reference sequence). CDR3 length equals 14 residues. Unmatched junction bases numbered 5, after V lost 4 bases and J lost 7 bases. CDR3 sequence: CASSSGDRVNEQFF. The CDR3 nucleotides read TGTGCCAGCAGCTCCGGGGACAGGGTAAATGAGCAGTTCTTC.

V is TRBV27 and J is TRBJ1-1; perhaps TRBD1 as D (5 bases). The CDR3 runs to 11 residues. In germline, CDR1 is MNHEY, CDR2 SMNVEV (reference sequence). The V and J ends lost 9 bases and 3 bases respectively, with 8 bases between them. The CDR3 region has the DNA TGTGCCAGTTGGGGGGACACTGAAGCTTTCTTT. Amino acid sequence: CASWGDTEAFF.

This clone appeared once. The chain couples TRBV15 to TRBJ1-2, with 8 bases that match TRBD1. Germline values: CDR1 LNHNV, CDR2 YYDKDF (reference sequence). CDR3 length: 15 residues. With 0 bases clipped from V and 4 bases from J, the junction kept 4 bases outside the gene matches. CDR3 amino acids: CATSRDLTGAYGYTF. In DNA, the CDR3 is TGTGCCACCAGCAGAGATTTGACAGGGGCCTATGGCTACACCTTC.

The rearrangement joins TRBV5-6 to TRBJ1-1; TRBD1 might be the D (5 bases). This CDR3 has 12 residues. The ends were cut back, 3 bases at V and 5 bases at J, with 8 bases in the middle. Germline V gives CDR1 SGHDT, CDR2 YYEEEE. The CDR3 region has the DNA TGTGCCAGCAGCTGGGGGGGAACTGAAGCTTTCTTT. Its protein is CASSWGGTEAFF.

The chain uses TRBV5-6 and TRBJ2-1; a possible D gene is TRBD2 (5 bases). This CDR3 contains 14 residues. V shed 2 bases and J shed 0 bases, with 6 bases lying between them. CDR1 and CDR2 (germline): SGHDT, YYEEEE. CDR3 nucleotide sequence: TGTGCCAGCAGCTTAACTAGCTCCTACAATGAGCAGTTCTTC. It codes for CASSLTSSYNEQFF.

This clone was counted once. CDR3 bases: TGTGCCAGCAGTTCCAGGGGCATCTGGTACGAGCAGTACTTC. Residues: CASSSRGIWYEQYF. The chain employs TRBV2 and TRBJ2-7; D is perhaps TRBD1 (6 bases). Trimming pared 5 bases from V and 4 bases from J, leaving 15 bases between. The length of the CDR3 is 14 residues. The germline V gene has CDR1 SNHLY and CDR2 FYNNEI.

The chain has TRBV6-5 and TRBJ1-3; tentative D call: TRBD1 (6 bases). Germline values: CDR1 MNHEY, CDR2 SVGAGI. V gave up 5 bases and J gave up 8 bases, with 19 bases separating them. This CDR3 contains 15 residues. CDR3 coding DNA: TGTGCCAGCAGTGTAGGACAGTCGGTGTGGGACACCATATATTTT. It codes for CASSVGQSVWDTIYF.

This sequence joins TRBV27 and TRBJ2-7, with D possibly matching TRBD1 (5 bases). Germline V lookup: CDR1 MNHEY, CDR2 SMNVEV (reference sequence). The CDR3 consists of 14 residues. With 5 bases removed from V and 3 bases from J, the gap between germline ends came to 14 bases. CDR3 in amino acids: CASSPIGHLYEQYF. DNA for the CDR3: TGTGCCAGCAGTCCGATCGGACATCTCTACGAGCAGTACTTC.

The rearrangement uses TRBV5-4 and TRBJ1-2; 10 bases align to TRBD1. The ends lost 3 bases at V and 8 bases at J; junction bases unmatched: 7. Germline lookup yields CDR1 SGHNT and CDR2 YYREEE (reference sequence). The CDR3 is made up of 14 amino acids. The DNA for the CDR3 is TGTGCCAGCAGCTCGTCCGGGACAGGGGTAGGCTACACCTTC. Translating it yields CASSSSGTGVGYTF. The full variable domain, in which reference TRBV5-4 and TRBJ1-2 provide the parts outside the CDR3, is ETGVTQSPTHLIKTRGQQVTLRCSSQSGHNTVSWYQQALGQGPQFIFQYYREEENGRGNFPPRFSGLQFPNYSSELNVNALELDDSALYLCASSSSGTGVGYTFGSGTRLTVV.